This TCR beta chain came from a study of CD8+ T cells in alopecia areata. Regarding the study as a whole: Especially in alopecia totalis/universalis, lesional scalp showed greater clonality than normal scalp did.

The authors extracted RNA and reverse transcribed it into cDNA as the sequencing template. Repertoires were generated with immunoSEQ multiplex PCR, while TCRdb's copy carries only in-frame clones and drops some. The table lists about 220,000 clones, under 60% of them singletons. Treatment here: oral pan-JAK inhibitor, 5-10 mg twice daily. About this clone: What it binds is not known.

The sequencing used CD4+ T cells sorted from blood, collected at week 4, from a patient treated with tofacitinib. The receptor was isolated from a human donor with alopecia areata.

CDR3 region: CASSSRRTSGLDTQYF. The CDR3 DNA sequence: TGTGCCAGCAGCTCGAGAAGGACTAGCGGGTTGGATACGCAGTATTTT. V is TRBV5-4 and J is TRBJ2-3, with TRBD2 matching over 11 bases. The CDR3 extends over 16 amino acids. With 3 bases clipped from V and 6 bases from J, the junction kept 9 bases outside the gene matches. The germline V gene encodes CDR1 SGHNT and CDR2 YYREEE (reference sequence).